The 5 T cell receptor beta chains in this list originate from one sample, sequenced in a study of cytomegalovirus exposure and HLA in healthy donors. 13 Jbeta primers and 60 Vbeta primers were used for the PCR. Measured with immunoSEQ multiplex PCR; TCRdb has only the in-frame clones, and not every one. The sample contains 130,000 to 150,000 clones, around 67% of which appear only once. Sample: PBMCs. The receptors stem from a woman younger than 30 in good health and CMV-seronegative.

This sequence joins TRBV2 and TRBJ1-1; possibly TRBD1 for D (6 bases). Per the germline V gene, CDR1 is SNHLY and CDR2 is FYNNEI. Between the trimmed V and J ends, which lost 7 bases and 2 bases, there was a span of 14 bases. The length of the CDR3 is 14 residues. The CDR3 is CASNIGTPNTEAFF. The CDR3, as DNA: TGTGCCAGCAACATCGGGACACCTAACACTGAAGCTTTCTTT.

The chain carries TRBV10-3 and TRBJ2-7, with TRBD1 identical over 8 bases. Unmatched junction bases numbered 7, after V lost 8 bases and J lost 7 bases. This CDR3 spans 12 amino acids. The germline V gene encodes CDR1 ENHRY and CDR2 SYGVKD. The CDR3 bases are TGTGCCATCGCGGGACAGGAGGAAGAGCAGTACTTC. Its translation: CAIAGQEEEQYF.

The chain's CDR3 is CASSRDRSYEQYF. CDR3 nucleotide sequence: TGTGCCAGCAGCCGGGACAGATCCTACGAGCAGTACTTC. V gene TRBV7-2 combines with J gene TRBJ2-7, with TRBD1 matching 7 bases. The CDR3 length is 13 residues. V was pared by 5 bases and J by 1 base, with 2 bases of the junction left unmatched. The germline V gene has CDR1 SGHTA and CDR2 FQGNSA.

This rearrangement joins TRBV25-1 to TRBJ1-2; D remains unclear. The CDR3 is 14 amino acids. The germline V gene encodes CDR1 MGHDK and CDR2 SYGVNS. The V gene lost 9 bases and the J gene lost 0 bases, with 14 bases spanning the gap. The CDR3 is CASTSPGTNYGYTF. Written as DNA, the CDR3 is TGTGCCAGTACCTCCCCGGGGACTAACTATGGCTACACCTTC.

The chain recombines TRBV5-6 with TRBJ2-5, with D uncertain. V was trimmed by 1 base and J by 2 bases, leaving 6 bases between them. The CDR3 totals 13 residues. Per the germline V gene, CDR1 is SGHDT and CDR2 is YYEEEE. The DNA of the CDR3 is TGTGCCAGCAGCTTGCCCGGGCAAGAGACCCAGTACTTC. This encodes CASSLPGQETQYF.